These T cell receptor beta chains were read from a single sample in a study of blood T cells in healthy people across ages. TCRdb itself ran the 5' RACE reads through MiXCR, one entry per CDR3 protein. The data hold more than 800,000 distinct CDR3 sequences, with about 30% observed a single time. What was sequenced was blood. Receptors originate from a woman older than 75 in good health. Both conserved end residues are part of each CDR3. D genes are given only for firm matches. The size entry is marked missing in some rows and otherwise reads once, few, many or a size class.

>TRBJ2-7|TRBD2|many|TRBV9
CASSVTGRGSIHEQYF
TGTGCCAGCAGCGTAACGGGGAGGGGATCCATCCACGAGCAGTACTTC
>TRBJ1-2|-|few|TRBV9
CASSPRRETVGGYTF
TGTGCCAGCAGCCCCCGTAGGGAGACAGTAGGAGGCTACACCTTC
>TRBJ2-5|-|-|TRBV7-2
CASSSGPARETQYF
TGTGCCAGCAGCTCGGGACCAGCCAGGGAGACCCAGTACTTC
>TRBJ1-6|-|-|TRBV27
CASSLLGPNSPLHF
TGTGCCAGCAGTTTGTTGGGGCCAAATTCACCCCTCCACTTT
>TRBJ1-1|-|few|TRBV7-2
CASSRKIVGGPSTEAFF
TGTGCCAGCAGCCGAAAGATAGTAGGGGGGCCGAGTACTGAAGCTTTCTTT
>TRBJ2-1|TRBD2|many|TRBV6-2/TRBV6-3
CASSYSATSGYNEQFF
TGTGCCAGCAGTTACTCGGCGACTAGCGGATACAATGAGCAGTTCTTC
>TRBJ1-6|-|many|TRBV20-1
CSALQPLYYNSPLHF
TGCAGTGCTCTACAGCCCCTCTACTATAATTCACCCCTCCACTTT
>TRBJ1-5|-|many|TRBV7-2
CASSLQGQPQHF
TGTGCCAGCAGCTTACAGGGACAGCCCCAGCATTTT
>TRBJ2-5|-|many|TRBV20-1
CSAKKETQYF
TGCAGTGCTAAGAAAGAGACCCAGTACTTC
>TRBJ1-2|-|few|TRBV30
CAWRAQGGSGYTF
TGTGCCTGGAGAGCTCAGGGAGGTAGCGGCTACACCTTC